Presented here are 20 T cell receptor beta chains from one specimen sequenced in a study of shared clonotypes between healthy human individuals. The repertoire was sequenced with immunoSEQ multiplex PCR; TCRdb's copy has only in-frame clones and lacks some. This table has about 1 million clones, around 74% appearing once. Sequences were obtained from memory CD4+ T cells sorted from blood. This sample's subset: CD45RA-negative fraction. The receptors come from a man between 18 and 29 years old in good health.

The chain employs TRBV5-1 and TRBJ2-5; 8 nucleotides agree with TRBD2. Germline loops: CDR1 SGHRS, CDR2 YFSETQ. With 6 bases clipped from V and 5 bases from J, the junction kept 12 bases outside the gene matches. The CDR3 has 15 residues. Here the CDR3 reads CASTTGIRGGETQYF. CDR3 sequence (DNA): TGCGCCAGCACCACGGGAATACGCGGGGGGGAGACCCAGTACTTC.

The genes are TRBV9 and TRBJ1-1; D not certain. The ends were cut back, 4 bases at V and 3 bases at J, with 10 bases in the middle. The CDR3 covers 13 residues. Germline assignment: CDR1 SGDLS and CDR2 YYNGEE. The CDR3, as DNA: TGTGCCAGCAGCATCGGGCGGGACACTGAAGCTTTCTTT. This gives the protein CASSIGRDTEAFF.

V and J are TRBV18 and TRBJ2-5; TRBD2 might be the D (5 bases). The V gene's germline CDR1 is KGHSH and CDR2 LQKENI. V lost 5 bases and J lost 4, with 17 bases in between. This CDR3 is 15 amino acids long. In DNA form, the CDR3 reads TGTGCCAGCTCAACCCTCGCTCCAAGCGGAGAGACCCAGTACTTC. It yields the protein CASSTLAPSGETQYF.

This clone was detected only once. This chain links TRBV15 with TRBJ2-1; 10 positions agree with TRBD1. The CDR3 length is 17 residues. Germline CDR1 reads LNHNV; CDR2 reads YYDKDF (reference sequence). With V trimmed by 5 bases and J by 4 bases, 11 bases remained unmatched. The CDR3 is CATSGVLGQGRYNEQFF. DNA for the CDR3: TGTGCCACCAGCGGAGTTTTGGGACAGGGGCGATACAATGAGCAGTTCTTC.

Concerning this clone: This same CDR3 is encoded by further DNA sequences in the sample. This sequence joins TRBV11-2 and TRBJ2-5; 9 bases align to TRBD2. Germline loops: CDR1 SGHAT, CDR2 FQNNGV. The CDR3 sequence is 16 residues long. The trim removed 1 base at V and 4 bases at J, leaving 7 bases unmatched. This CDR3 reads CASSLGERGARETQYF. For the CDR3, the DNA is TGTGCCAGCAGCTTAGGCGAGCGGGGGGCGCGAGAGACCCAGTACTTC.

This clone was counted a single time. In nucleotides, the CDR3 is TGTGCCAGCAGCTTCCAGGGGCGAGAGACCCAGTACTTC. Residues: CASSFQGRETQYF. V is TRBV5-6 and J is TRBJ2-5, with a possible D match to TRBD1 (6 bases). CDR3 length equals 13 residues. Germline V gives CDR1 SGHDT, CDR2 YYEEEE. V lost 2 bases to trimming and J lost 4 bases, with 9 bases between them.

A word on this clone: This sample also contains other DNA sequences that code for the same CDR3. This chain joins TRBV18 and TRBJ2-7; 10 bases are a match to TRBD1. Looked up from germline, CDR1 is KGHSH and CDR2 is LQKENI. After removal of 5 bases from V and 2 bases from J, the junction contained 3 bases not matched to a gene. The CDR3 is made up of 14 amino acids. Written as DNA, the CDR3 is TGTGCCAGCTCAGCGGGACAGGGGCCCTACGAGCAGTACTTC. It translates to CASSAGQGPYEQYF.

V and J are TRBV10-2 and TRBJ1-1, with TRBD1 identical over 9 bases. The trim removed 5 bases at V and 1 base at J, leaving 2 bases unmatched. This CDR3 has 14 amino acids. The germline V gene has CDR1 WSHSY and CDR2 SAAADI. The CDR3 region is CASSLTGGNTEAFF. The CDR3 nucleotides are TGCGCCAGCAGTTTGACAGGGGGGAACACTGAAGCTTTCTTT.

The DNA for the CDR3 is TGTGCCAGCAGCGGAGACAGGGGAGGCTACACCTTC. Encoded protein: CASSGDRGGYTF. This chain joins TRBV7-2 and TRBJ1-2; 8 nucleotides line up with TRBD1. Germline CDR1 and CDR2: SGHTA and FQGNSA. The CDR3 loop spans 12 amino acids. V shed 5 bases and J 8 bases; nucleotides not matched to a gene: 4.

On this clone: This specimen includes other DNA sequences encoding the same CDR3. The gene calls are TRBV5-1 and TRBJ2-5; 8 bases map to TRBD1. Germline CDR1 reads SGHRS; CDR2 reads YFSETQ. Trimming at V came to 5 bases and at J to 5 bases, leaving 11 bases not matched to a gene. This CDR3 spans 15 amino acids. DNA for the CDR3: TGCGCCAGCAGTTCCGGGACAGGTGGACGCGAGACCCAGTACTTC. Its translation is CASSSGTGGRETQYF.

The rearrangement joins TRBV10-1 to TRBJ2-1; maybe TRBD2 (6 bases). CDR3 length: 13 amino acids. V was trimmed by 6 bases and J by 7 bases, leaving 13 bases between them. Germline CDR1 is WNHNN and CDR2 is SYGVQD (reference sequence). The CDR3 DNA follows: TGCGCCAGCAGCGCGTTTCGGGGGAATGAGCAGTTCTTC. Translation gives CASSAFRGNEQFF.

This clone was detected a few times. The chain joins TRBV4-1 to TRBJ1-1; D ambiguous. The V end was cut by 0 bases, the J end by 10 bases, with 12 bases between. The CDR3 runs 13 residues. Germline loops: CDR1 MGHRA, CDR2 YSYEKL. CDR3 sequence (DNA): TGCGCCAGCAGCCAAGAAGTCCAAAAACGAGCTTTCTTT. The encoded protein is CASSQEVQKRAFF.

The CDR3 loop is CASSQLQGPPNTEAFF. Here the CDR3 DNA reads TGTGCCAGCAGCCAGTTACAGGGGCCCCCGAACACTGAAGCTTTCTTT. The chain has TRBV14 and TRBJ1-1, with 7 bases matching TRBD1. The CDR3 is 16 amino acids. V was pared by 3 bases and J by 1 base, with 8 bases of the junction left unmatched. The germline CDR1 and CDR2 sequences are SGHDN and FVKESK.

This clone appeared a few times. The sample has other DNA sequences that encode this CDR3 too. The chain employs TRBV18 and TRBJ2-5, with no clear D. CDR1 KGHSH and CDR2 LQKENI come from the germline V gene. CDR3 length: 11 amino acids. V lost 2 bases to trimming and J lost 4 bases, with 2 bases between them. CDR3 DNA: TGTGCCAGCTCACCAGGAGAGACCCAGTACTTC. It is translated as CASSPGETQYF.

Points on this clone: The junction departs from the called germline gene at one end, perhaps through a read error. V and J are TRBV10-2 and TRBJ2-2; D gene unclear. The J call may be faulty, since TRBJ1-3 better matches the DNA end. Germline-derived CDR1 and CDR2 are WSHSY and SAAADI. The CDR3 covers 12 residues. CDR3 protein: CASSEGGTTIYF. The CDR3 DNA sequence: TGCGCCAGCAGTGAAGGTGGAACCACCATATATTTT.

The rearrangement joins TRBV5-4 to TRBJ1-2; D is perhaps TRBD1 (6 bases). The CDR3 covers 13 residues. Germline values: CDR1 SGHNT, CDR2 YYREEE (reference sequence). Trimming took 4 bases from V and 7 from J, leaving 14 bases between them. The CDR3 loop is CASSPGHSSGYTF. The CDR3 DNA follows: TGTGCCAGCAGCCCGGGACATTCGAGTGGCTACACCTTC.

The chain carries TRBV12-5 and TRBJ2-1; D is ambiguous. The V and J ends lost 5 bases and 8 bases respectively, with 19 bases between them. Germline lookup yields CDR1 LGHNT and CDR2 FRNRAP. CDR3 length equals 15 residues. The CDR3 DNA is TGTGCTAGTGGTAAAGACCCCCTTCCGTTCGATGAGCAGTTCTTC. It yields the protein CASGKDPLPFDEQFF.

This chain uses TRBV9 with TRBJ1-2, with D tentatively TRBD1 (5 bases). CDR1 is SGDLS and CDR2 is YYNGEE in the germline V gene. There are 12 residues in the CDR3. Trimming stripped 3 bases from V and 8 bases from J, with 11 bases between. CDR3 in DNA: TGTGCCAGCAGCGAGGGGCGATGGGGCTACACCTTC. Translated: CASSEGRWGYTF.

This clone has ten or more counts. The chain has TRBV5-1 and TRBJ2-1; possibly TRBD2 for D (6 bases). Germline CDR1 and CDR2: SGHRS and YFSETQ. The germline V and J ends were trimmed by 4 bases and 3 bases, with 17 bases remaining between them. This CDR3 is 16 amino acids long. The chain's CDR3 is CASSPGTTGLYNEQFF. CDR3 bases: TGCGCCAGCAGCCCGGGAACCACGGGACTCTACAATGAGCAGTTCTTC.

The V gene is TRBV19, the J gene TRBJ2-2, with TRBD1 matching over 9 bases. CDR1 is LNHDA and CDR2 is SQIVND in the germline V gene (reference sequence). Trimming cost V 4 bases and J 4 bases; bases outside gene matches: 7. CDR3 length: 16 residues. The CDR3 DNA reads as TGTGCCAGTAGTAACCCGGGACAGGGCGGCACCGGGGAGCTGTTTTTT. Translated, it gives CASSNPGQGGTGELFF.